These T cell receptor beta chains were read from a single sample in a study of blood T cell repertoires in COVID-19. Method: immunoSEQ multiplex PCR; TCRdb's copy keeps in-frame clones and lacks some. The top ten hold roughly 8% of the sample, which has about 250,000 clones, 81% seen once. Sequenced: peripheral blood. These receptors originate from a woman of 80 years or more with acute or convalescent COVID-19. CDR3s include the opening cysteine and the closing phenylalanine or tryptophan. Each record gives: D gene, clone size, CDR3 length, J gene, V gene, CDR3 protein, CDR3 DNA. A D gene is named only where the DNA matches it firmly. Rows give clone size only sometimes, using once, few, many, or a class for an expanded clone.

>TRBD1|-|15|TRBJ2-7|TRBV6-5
CASSRGQVIQYEQYF
TGTGCCAGCAGCCGCGGACAGGTAATCCAATACGAGCAGTACTTC
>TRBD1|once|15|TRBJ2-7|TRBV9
CASSVEGQGVYEQYF
TGTGCCAGCAGCGTAGAAGGACAGGGGGTGTACGAGCAGTACTTC
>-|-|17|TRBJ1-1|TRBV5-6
CASINLEATWEYTEAFF
TGTGCCAGCATTAATCTTGAAGCCACGTGGGAGTACACTGAAGCTTTCTTT
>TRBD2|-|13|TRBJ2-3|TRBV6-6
CASCGGATDTQYF
TGTGCCAGCTGCGGGGGGGCAACAGATACGCAGTATTTT
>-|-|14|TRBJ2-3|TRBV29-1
CSVARGEATDTQYF
TGCAGCGTTGCCCGAGGGGAGGCGACAGATACGCAGTATTTT
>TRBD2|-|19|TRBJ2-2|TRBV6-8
CARTESRTSGREGTGELFF
TGTGCCAGAACTGAAAGTCGGACTAGCGGGAGAGAAGGCACCGGGGAGCTGTTTTTT
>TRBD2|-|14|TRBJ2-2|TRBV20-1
CSASDGRAPGELFF
TGCAGTGCTAGTGACGGGAGGGCCCCCGGGGAGCTGTTTTTT
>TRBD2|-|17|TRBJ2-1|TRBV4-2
CASSQDLTAGGPNEQFF
TGTGCCAGCAGCCAAGACTTGACAGCGGGGGGGCCGAATGAGCAGTTCTTC
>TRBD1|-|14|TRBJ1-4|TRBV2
CASRLTGNNEKLFF
TGTGCCAGCAGGCTGACAGGGAATAATGAAAAACTGTTTTTT
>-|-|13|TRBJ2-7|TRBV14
CASSPFDSSEQYF
TGTGCCAGCAGCCCTTTTGACAGTAGCGAGCAGTACTTC
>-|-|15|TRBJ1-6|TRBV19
CASSSRENLHSPLHF
TGTGCCAGTAGCAGCCGGGAAAACTTGCATTCACCCCTCCACTTT
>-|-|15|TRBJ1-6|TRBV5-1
CASSLAGQGGSPLHF
TGCGCCAGCAGCTTGGCGGGGCAGGGAGGATCACCCCTCCACTTT
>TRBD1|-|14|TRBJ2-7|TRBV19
CASSIGTGAYEQYF
TGTGCCAGTAGTATAGGGACAGGAGCTTACGAGCAGTACTTC
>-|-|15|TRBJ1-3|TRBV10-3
CAISTASSSGNTIYF
TGTGCCATCAGCACAGCCTCAAGCTCTGGAAACACCATATATTTT
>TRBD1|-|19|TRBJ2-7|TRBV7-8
CASSLGGGGDGTGAYEQYF
TGTGCCAGCAGCTTAGGAGGTGGTGGGGACGGGACAGGTGCCTACGAGCAGTACTTC
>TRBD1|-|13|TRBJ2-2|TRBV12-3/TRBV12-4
CASSRQGHGELFF
TGTGCCAGCAGCCGACAGGGTCACGGGGAGCTGTTTTTT
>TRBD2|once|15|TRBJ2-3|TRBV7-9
CASRASGANTDTQYF
TGTGCCAGCAGGGCCAGCGGGGCTAACACAGATACGCAGTATTTT
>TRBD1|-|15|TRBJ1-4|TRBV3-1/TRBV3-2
CASSGTGGWGEKLFF
TGTGCCAGCAGCGGTACAGGGGGCTGGGGTGAAAAACTGTTTTTT
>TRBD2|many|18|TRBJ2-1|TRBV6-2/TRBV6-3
CASSYDFETSGTGDEQFF
TGTGCCAGCAGTTACGATTTTGAGACTAGCGGGACGGGTGATGAGCAGTTCTTC
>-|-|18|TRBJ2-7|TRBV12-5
CASGLVLESAQPSYEQYF
TGTGCTAGTGGTTTGGTCCTTGAATCTGCACAGCCCTCCTACGAGCAGTACTTC
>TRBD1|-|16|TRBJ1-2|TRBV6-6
CASSPGTGVENYGYTF
TGTGCCAGCAGCCCCGGGACAGGGGTAGAGAACTATGGCTACACCTTC
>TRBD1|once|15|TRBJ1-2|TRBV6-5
CASTPNQGANYGYTF
TGTGCCAGCACCCCCAACCAGGGGGCTAACTATGGCTACACCTTC
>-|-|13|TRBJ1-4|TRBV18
CASSTKSNEKLFF
TGTGCCAGCTCAACTAAAAGTAATGAAAAACTGTTTTTT
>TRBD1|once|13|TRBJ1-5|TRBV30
CAWTGTGTQPQHF
TGTGCCTGGACCGGGACAGGGACTCAGCCCCAGCATTTT
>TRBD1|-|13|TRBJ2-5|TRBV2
CASSDRGQETQYF
TGTGCCAGCAGCGACAGGGGGCAGGAGACCCAGTACTTC
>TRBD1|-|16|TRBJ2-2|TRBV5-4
CASSSNRGRDTGELFF
TGTGCCAGCAGCTCAAACAGGGGGCGCGACACCGGGGAGCTGTTTTTT
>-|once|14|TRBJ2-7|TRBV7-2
CASSLEGGVLGQYF
TGTGCCAGCAGCTTAGAAGGAGGGGTGCTGGGGCAGTACTTC
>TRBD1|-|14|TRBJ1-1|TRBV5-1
CASSLAPDRGEAFF
TGCGCCAGCAGCTTGGCCCCAGACAGGGGTGAAGCTTTCTTT
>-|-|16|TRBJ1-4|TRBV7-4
CASSLVARSTNEKLFF
TGTGCCAGCAGCTTAGTAGCCAGATCAACTAATGAAAAACTGTTTTTT
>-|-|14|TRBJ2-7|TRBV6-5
CASSYSPGAYEQYF
TGTGCCAGCAGTTACTCCCCAGGGGCCTACGAGCAGTACTTC
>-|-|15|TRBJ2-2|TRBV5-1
CASSLVLAKTGELFF
TGCGCCAGCAGCTTGGTTCTAGCGAAAACCGGGGAGCTGTTTTTT
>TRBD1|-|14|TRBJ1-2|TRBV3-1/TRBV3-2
CASSHGQGRYGYTF
TGTGCCAGCAGCCACGGACAGGGACGGTATGGCTACACCTTC
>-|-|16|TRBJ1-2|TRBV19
CASSIGGGTPGYGYTF
TGTGCCAGTAGTATAGGGGGTGGAACTCCGGGATATGGCTACACCTTC
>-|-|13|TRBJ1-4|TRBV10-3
CAIRDSNYEKLFF
TGTGCCATCAGGGACAGTAATTACGAAAAACTGTTTTTT
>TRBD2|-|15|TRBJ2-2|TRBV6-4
CASRATSGSPGELFF
TGTGCCAGCAGGGCAACTAGCGGGAGCCCCGGGGAGCTGTTTTTT
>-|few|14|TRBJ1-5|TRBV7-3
CASSLVPGDQPQHF
TGTGCCAGCAGCTTAGTCCCGGGAGATCAGCCCCAGCATTTT
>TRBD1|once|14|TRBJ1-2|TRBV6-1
CASSEMDRNYGYTF
TGTGCCAGCAGTGAAATGGACAGGAACTATGGCTACACCTTC
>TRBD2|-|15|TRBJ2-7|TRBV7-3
CASSSGLAGTYEQYF
TGTGCCAGCAGCTCGGGACTAGCGGGAACCTACGAGCAGTACTTC
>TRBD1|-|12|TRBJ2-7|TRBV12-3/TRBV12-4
CASSLTGDEQYF
TGTGCCAGCAGTTTGACAGGGGACGAGCAGTACTTC